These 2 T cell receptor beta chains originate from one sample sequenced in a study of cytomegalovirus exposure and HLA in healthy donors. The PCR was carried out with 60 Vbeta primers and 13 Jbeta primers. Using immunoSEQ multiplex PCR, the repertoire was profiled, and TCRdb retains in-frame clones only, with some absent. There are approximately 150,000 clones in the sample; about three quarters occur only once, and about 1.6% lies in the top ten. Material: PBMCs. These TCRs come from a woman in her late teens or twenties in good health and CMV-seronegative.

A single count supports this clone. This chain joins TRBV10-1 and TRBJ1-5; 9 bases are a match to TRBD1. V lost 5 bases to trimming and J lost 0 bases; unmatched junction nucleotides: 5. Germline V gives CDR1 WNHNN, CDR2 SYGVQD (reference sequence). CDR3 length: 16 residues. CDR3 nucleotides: TGCGCCAGCAGTACAGGGGGCCTAGATAGCAATCAGCCCCAGCATTTT. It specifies CASSTGGLDSNQPQHF.

The CDR3 region has the DNA TGTGCCACCAGCAACTCAGGGGGGAACACTGAAGCTTTCTTT. It yields the protein CATSNSGGNTEAFF. The chain employs TRBV15 and TRBJ1-1; 7 positions agree with TRBD1. V lost 4 bases, J lost 1 base, and 3 bases stayed unmatched. Germline V lookup: CDR1 LNHNV, CDR2 YYDKDF (reference sequence). This CDR3 spans 14 amino acids.